This TCR beta chain was sequenced in a study of cytomegalovirus exposure and HLA in healthy donors. As for the study in general: Earlier, roughly 120 million unique TCR beta sequences were recovered from about 200 million T cells by an analysis. General study findings and limits: TCR beta V- and J-gene trimming was later associated with a missense DCLRE1C variant. Cytomegalovirus association was listed for 150 to 200 TCR beta chains. In a later analysis, productive TCRs from donors in an Asian-associated ancestry cluster reportedly carried fewer N-insertions than the cohort mean.

The CDR3 spans 15 residues. Trimming pared 3 bases from V and 0 bases from J, leaving 13 bases between. Looked up from germline, CDR1 is SGDLS and CDR2 is YYNGEE. The PCR was carried out with 60 Vbeta primers and 13 Jbeta primers. Profiling relied on immunoSEQ multiplex PCR, and the TCRdb table lists in-frame clones only, not all of them. Of over 150,000 clones in the sample, roughly 76% were seen once. This clone was counted only a few times. Its antigen is still unknown. This clonotype was obtained from a woman aged 45-65 years in good health and CMV-seronegative. This chain uses TRBV9 with TRBJ2-7; D gene uncertain. Sequenced material: PBMCs. The CDR3 nucleotides are TGTGCCAGCAGCGCCACCTTTGAACACTCCTACGAGCAGTACTTC. Its protein is CASSATFEHSYEQYF.